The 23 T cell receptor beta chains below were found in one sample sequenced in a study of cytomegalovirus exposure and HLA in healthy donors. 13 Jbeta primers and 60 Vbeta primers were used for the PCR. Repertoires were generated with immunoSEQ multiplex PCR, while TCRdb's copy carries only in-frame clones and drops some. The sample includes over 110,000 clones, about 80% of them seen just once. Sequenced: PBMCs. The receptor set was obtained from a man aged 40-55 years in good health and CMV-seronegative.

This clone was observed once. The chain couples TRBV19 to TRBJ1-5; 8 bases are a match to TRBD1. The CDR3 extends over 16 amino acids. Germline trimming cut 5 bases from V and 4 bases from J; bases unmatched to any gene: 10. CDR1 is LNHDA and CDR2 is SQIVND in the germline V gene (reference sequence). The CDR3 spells CASSRKGTGSNQPQHF. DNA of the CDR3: TGTGCCAGTAGTCGGAAGGGGACAGGATCTAATCAGCCCCAGCATTTT.

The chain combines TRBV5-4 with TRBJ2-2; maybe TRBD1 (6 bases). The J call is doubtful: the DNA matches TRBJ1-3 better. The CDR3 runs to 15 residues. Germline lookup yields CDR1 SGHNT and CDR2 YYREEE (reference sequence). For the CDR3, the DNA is TGTGCCAGCAGCTTCGGCAGGGGCCCTGGAAACACCATATATTTT. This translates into CASSFGRGPGNTIYF.

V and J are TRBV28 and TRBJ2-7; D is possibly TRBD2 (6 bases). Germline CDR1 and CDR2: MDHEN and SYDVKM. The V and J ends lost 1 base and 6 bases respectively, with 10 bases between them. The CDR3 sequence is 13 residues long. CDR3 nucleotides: TGTGCCAGCAGTTTATTATCGGGGGTCGAGCAGTACTTC. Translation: CASSLLSGVEQYF.

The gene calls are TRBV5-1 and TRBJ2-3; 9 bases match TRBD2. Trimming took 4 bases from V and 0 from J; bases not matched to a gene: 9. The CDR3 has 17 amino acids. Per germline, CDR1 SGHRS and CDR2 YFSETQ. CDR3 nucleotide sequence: TGCGCCAGCAGCAACAATCCTAGCGGGGCTAGCACAGATACGCAGTATTTT. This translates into CASSNNPSGASTDTQYF.

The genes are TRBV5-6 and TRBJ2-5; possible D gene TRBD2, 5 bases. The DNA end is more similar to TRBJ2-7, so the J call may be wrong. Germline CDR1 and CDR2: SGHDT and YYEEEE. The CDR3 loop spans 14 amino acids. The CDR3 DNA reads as TGTGCCAGCAGCTTGGGCAGCGGCTACTACGAGCAGTACTTC. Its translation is CASSLGSGYYEQYF.

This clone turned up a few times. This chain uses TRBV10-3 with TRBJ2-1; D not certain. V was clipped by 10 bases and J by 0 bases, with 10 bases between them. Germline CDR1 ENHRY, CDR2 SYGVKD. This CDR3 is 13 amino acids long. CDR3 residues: CASSRSSYNEQFF. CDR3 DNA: TGTGCCAGTAGTCGGAGCTCCTACAATGAGCAGTTCTTC.

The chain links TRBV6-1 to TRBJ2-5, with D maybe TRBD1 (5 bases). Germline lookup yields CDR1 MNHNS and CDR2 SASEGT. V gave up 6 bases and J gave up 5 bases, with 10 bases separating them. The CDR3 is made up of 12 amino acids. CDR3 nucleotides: TGTGCCAGCAGCCTGAACAGGGAGACCCAGTACTTC. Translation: CASSLNRETQYF.

The CDR3 DNA reads TGCGCCAGCAGCTTGGGACAGGTTGGCACTGAAGCTTTCTTT. It translates to CASSLGQVGTEAFF. The V call is TRBV5-1, the J call TRBJ1-1, with D possibly being TRBD1 (6 bases). Germline V lookup: CDR1 SGHRS, CDR2 YFSETQ. Trimming pared 0 bases from V and 4 bases from J, leaving 10 bases between. This CDR3 is 14 amino acids long.

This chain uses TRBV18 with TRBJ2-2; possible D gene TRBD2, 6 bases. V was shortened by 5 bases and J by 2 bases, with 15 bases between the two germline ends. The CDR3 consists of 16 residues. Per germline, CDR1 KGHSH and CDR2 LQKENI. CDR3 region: CASSMQAGRNTGELFF. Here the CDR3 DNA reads TGTGCCAGCTCAATGCAGGCGGGACGAAACACCGGGGAGCTGTTTTTT. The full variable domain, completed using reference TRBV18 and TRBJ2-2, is NAGVMQNPRHLVRRRGQEARLRCSPMKGHSHVYWYRQLPEEGLKFMVYLQKENIIDESGMPKERFSAEFPKEGPSILRIQQVVRGDSAAYFCASSMQAGRNTGELFFGEGSRLTVL.

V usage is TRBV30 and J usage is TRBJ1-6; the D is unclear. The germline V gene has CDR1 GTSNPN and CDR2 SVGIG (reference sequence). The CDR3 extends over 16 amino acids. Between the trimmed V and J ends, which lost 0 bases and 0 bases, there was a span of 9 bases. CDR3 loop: CAWSVGGSSYNSPLHF. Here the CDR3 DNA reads TGTGCCTGGAGTGTAGGCGGCAGCTCCTATAATTCACCCCTCCACTTT.

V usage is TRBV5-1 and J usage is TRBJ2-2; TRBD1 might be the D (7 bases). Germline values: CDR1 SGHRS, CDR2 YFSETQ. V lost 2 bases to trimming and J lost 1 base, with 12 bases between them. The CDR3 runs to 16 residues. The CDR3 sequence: CASSFSQGGNTGELFF. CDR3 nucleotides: TGCGCCAGCAGCTTTTCCCAGGGGGGGAACACCGGGGAGCTGTTTTTT.

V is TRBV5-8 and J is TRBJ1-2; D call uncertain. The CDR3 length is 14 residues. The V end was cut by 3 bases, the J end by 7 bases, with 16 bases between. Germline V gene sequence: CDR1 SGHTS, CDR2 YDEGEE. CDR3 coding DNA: TGTGCCAGCAGCTGGTTGCAGAGGGCCAGTGGCTACACCTTC. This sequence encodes CASSWLQRASGYTF. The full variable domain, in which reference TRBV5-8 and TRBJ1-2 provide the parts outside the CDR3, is EAGVTQSPTHLIKTRGQQATLRCSPISGHTSVYWYQQALGLGLQFLLWYDEGEERNRGNFPPRFSGRQFPNYSSELNVNALELEDSALYLCASSWLQRASGYTFGSGTRLTVV.

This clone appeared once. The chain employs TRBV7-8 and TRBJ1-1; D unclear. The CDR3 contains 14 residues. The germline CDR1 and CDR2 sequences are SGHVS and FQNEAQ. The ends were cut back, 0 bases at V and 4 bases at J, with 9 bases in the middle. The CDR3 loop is CASSLAGIATEAFF. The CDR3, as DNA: TGTGCCAGCAGCTTAGCCGGGATTGCCACTGAAGCTTTCTTT.

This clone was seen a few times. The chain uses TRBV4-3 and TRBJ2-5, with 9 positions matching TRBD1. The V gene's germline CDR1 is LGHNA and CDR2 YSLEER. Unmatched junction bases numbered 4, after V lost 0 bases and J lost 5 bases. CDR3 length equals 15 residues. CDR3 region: CASSQDGQGLETQYF. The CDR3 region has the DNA TGCGCCAGCAGCCAAGATGGACAGGGGTTGGAGACCCAGTACTTC.

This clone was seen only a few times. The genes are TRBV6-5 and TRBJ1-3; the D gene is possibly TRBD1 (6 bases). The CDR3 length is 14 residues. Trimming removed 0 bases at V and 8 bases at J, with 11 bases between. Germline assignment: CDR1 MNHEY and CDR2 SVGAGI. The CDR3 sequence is CASSYSTGKDTIYF. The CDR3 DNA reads TGTGCCAGCAGTTACTCGACAGGAAAGGACACCATATATTTT.

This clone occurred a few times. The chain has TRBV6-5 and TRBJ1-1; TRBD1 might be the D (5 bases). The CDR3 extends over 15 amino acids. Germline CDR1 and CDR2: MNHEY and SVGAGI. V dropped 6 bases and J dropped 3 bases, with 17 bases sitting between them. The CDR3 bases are TGTGCCAGCAGCCCGTATTCAGCGGGGGACACTGAAGCTTTCTTT. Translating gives CASSPYSAGDTEAFF.

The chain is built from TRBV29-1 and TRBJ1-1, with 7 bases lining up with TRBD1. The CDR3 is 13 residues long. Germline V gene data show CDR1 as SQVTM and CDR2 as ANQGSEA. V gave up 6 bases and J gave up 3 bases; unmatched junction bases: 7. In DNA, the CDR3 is TGCAGCGTAGAACCGACAGGGTACACTGAAGCTTTCTTT. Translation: CSVEPTGYTEAFF.

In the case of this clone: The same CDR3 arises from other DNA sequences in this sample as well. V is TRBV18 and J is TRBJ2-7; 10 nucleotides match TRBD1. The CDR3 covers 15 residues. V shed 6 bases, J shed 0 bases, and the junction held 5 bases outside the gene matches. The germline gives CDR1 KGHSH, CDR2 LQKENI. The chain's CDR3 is CASSPGTGASYEQYF. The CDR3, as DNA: TGTGCCAGCTCCCCCGGGACAGGGGCCTCCTACGAGCAGTACTTC.

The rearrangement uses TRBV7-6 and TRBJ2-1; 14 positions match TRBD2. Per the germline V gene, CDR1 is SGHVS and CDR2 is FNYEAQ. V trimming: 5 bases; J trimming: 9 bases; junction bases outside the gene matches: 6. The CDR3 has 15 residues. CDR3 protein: CASSPTSGGASEQFF. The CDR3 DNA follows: TGTGCCAGCAGCCCGACTAGCGGGGGGGCCTCTGAGCAGTTCTTC. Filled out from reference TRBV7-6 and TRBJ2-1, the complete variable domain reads GAGVSQSPRYKVTKRGQDVALRCDPISGHVSLYWYRQALGQGPEFLTYFNYEAQQDKSGLPNDRFSAERPEGSISTLTIQRTEQRDSAMYRCASSPTSGGASEQFFGPGTRLTVL.

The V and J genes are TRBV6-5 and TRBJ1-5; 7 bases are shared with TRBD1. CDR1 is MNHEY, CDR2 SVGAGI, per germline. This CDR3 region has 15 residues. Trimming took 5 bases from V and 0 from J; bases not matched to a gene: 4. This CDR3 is CASSRQGYSNQPQHF. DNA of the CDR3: TGTGCCAGCAGTCGACAGGGCTATAGCAATCAGCCCCAGCATTTT.

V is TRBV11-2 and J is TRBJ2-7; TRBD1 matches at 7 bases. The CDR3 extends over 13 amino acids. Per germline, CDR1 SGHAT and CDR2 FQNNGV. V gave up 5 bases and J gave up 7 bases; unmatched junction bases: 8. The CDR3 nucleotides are TGTGCCAGCAGCGGGTACAGGGGTCGAGAGCAGTACTTC. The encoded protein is CASSGYRGREQYF. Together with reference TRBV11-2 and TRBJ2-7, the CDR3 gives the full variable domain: EAGVAQSPRYKIIEKRQSVAFWCNPISGHATLYWYQQILGQGPKLLIQFQNNGVVDDSQLPKDRFSAERLKGVDSTLKIQPAKLEDSAVYLCASSGYRGREQYFGPGTRLTVT.

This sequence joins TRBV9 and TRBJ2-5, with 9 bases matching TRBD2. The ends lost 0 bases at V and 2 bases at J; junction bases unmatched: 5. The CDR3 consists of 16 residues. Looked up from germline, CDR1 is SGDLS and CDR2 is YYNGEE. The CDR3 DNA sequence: TGTGCCAGCAGCGTAGTAGGGGCGGGGGGGCAAGAGACCCAGTACTTC. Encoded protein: CASSVVGAGGQETQYF.

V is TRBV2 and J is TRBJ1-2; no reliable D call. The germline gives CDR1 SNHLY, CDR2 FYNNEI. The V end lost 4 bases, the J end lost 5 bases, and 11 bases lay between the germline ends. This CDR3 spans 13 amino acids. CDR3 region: CASSGRVVYGYTF. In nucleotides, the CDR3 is TGTGCCAGCAGTGGAAGAGTCGTGTATGGCTACACCTTC.